The clone carrying this T cell receptor beta chain was counted a single time. The data are from a study of blood T cell repertoires in COVID-19. Study-wide context: Some COVID-19 samples were acute and others convalescent; all came from the United States, Italy and Spain.

Using immunoSEQ multiplex PCR, the repertoire was profiled, and TCRdb retains in-frame clones only, with some absent. Here the sample spans roughly 80,000 clones, around 83% being singletons. Germline V gives CDR1 SGHRS, CDR2 YFSETQ. The CDR3 is 14 amino acids. The V gene end was trimmed by 0 bases and the J gene end by 10 bases; junction bases not matched to a gene: 10. The gene calls are TRBV5-1 and TRBJ2-7; 7 bases match TRBD1. The specimen sequenced was peripheral blood. The sequence was obtained from a woman in her sixties with acute or convalescent COVID-19. CDR3 nucleotides: TGCGCCAGCAGCTTGGTCCCGGGACAGACCTCTCAGTACTTC. This translates into CASSLVPGQTSQYF.